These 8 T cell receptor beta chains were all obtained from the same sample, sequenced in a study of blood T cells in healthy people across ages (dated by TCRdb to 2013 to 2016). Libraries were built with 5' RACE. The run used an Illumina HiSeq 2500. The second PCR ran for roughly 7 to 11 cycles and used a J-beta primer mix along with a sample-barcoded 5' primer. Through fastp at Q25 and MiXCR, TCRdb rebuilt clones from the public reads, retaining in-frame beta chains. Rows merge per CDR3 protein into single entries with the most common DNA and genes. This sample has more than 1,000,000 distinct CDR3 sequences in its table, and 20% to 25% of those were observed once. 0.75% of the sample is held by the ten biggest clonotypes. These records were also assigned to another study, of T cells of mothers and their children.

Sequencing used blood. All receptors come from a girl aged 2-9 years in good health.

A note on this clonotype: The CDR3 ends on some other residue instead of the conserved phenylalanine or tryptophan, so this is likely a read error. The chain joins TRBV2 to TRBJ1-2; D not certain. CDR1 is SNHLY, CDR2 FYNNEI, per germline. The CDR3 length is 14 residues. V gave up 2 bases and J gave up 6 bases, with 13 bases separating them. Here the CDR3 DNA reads TGTGCCAGCAGTGAAAGAGGCCCGCGGGATGGCTACACCTAC. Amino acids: CASSERGPRDGYTY.

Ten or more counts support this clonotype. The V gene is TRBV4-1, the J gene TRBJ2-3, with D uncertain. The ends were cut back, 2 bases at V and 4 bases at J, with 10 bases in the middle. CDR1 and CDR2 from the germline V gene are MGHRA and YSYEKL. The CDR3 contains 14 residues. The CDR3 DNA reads TGCGCCAGCAGCCAACAAGTTGGGGCAGATACGCAGTATTTT. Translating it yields CASSQQVGADTQYF.

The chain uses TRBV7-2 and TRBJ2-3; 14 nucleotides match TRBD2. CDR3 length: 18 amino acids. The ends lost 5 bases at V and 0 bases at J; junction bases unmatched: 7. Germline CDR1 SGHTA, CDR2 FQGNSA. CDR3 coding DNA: TGTGCCAGCAGCCCCAGGACTAGCGGGGGGCATAGCACAGATACGCAGTATTTT. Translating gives CASSPRTSGGHSTDTQYF.

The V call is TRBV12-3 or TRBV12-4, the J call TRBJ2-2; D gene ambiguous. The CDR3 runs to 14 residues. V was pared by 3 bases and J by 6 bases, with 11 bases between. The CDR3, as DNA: TGTGCCAGCAGTTTTCAAGGGTATGCCGGGGAGCTGTTTTTT. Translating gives CASSFQGYAGELFF.

This CDR3 is CASSQRQGNPYEQYF. The CDR3 nucleotides read TGCGCCAGCAGCCAAAGACAGGGGAATCCCTACGAGCAGTACTTC. The rearrangement joins TRBV4-1 to TRBJ2-5; 8 positions agree with TRBD1. The assigned J gene may be wrong: the sequence end matches TRBJ2-7 better. Germline-derived CDR1 and CDR2 are MGHRA and YSYEKL. The CDR3 runs to 15 residues.

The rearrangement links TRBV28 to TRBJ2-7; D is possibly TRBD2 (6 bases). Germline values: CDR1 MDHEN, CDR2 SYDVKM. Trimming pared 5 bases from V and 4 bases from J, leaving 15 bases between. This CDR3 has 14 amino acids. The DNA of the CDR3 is TGTGCCAGCAGTACCGGGGGTGCGGCGTACGAGCAGTACTTC. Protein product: CASSTGGAAYEQYF. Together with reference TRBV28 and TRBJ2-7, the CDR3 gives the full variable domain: DVKVTQSSRYLVKRTGEKVFLECVQDMDHENMFWYRQDPGLGLRLIYFSYDVKMKEKGDIPEGYSVSREKKERFSLILESASTNQTSMYLCASSTGGAAYEQYFGPGTRLTVT.

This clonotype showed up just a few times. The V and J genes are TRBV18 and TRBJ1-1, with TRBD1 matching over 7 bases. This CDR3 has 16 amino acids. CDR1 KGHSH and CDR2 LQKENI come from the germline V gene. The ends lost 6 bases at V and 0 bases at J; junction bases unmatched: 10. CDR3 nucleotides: TGTGCCAGCTCCCCCGACAGGGTCCTCATGAACACTGAAGCTTTCTTT. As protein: CASSPDRVLMNTEAFF.

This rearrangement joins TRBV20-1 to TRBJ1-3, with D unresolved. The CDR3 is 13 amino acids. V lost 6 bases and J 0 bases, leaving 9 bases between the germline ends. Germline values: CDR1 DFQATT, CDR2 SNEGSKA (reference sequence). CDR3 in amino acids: CSAQMSSGNTIYF. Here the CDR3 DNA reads TGCAGTGCCCAGATGAGCTCTGGAAACACCATATATTTT.